Listed below are T cell receptor beta chains from one sample, sequenced in a study of CD8+ T cells in alopecia areata. Sequenced by immunoSEQ multiplex PCR; TCRdb stores in-frame clones only, minus some. The sample has 100,000 to 150,000 clones, approximately 48% seen once; the top ten hold 18%. Specimen: CD8+ T cells sorted from blood, collected at week 0. These TCRs come from a human donor with alopecia areata. The CDR3 runs from the conserved cysteine through the conserved F or W. Fields, in order: D gene, V gene, clone size, CDR3 length, J gene, CDR3 protein, CDR3 DNA. D genes are given only for firm matches. Expanded clones get a size class; other rows say once, few or many, or leave the size out.

NA	TRBV30	NA	13	TRBJ1-1	CAWSVDLNTEAFF	TGTGCCTGGAGTGTAGATTTGAACACTGAAGCTTTCTTT
NA	TRBV2	NA	16	TRBJ1-2	CASSEGYRVTFYGYTF	TGTGCCAGCAGTGAAGGTTACAGGGTTACATTCTATGGCTACACCTTC
NA	TRBV5-1	NA	12	TRBJ1-1	CASSASGLGAFF	TGCGCCAGCAGTGCTTCGGGATTGGGCGCTTTCTTT
TRBD2	TRBV5-1	NA	16	TRBJ2-3	CASSTLPGLAIDTQYF	TGCGCCAGCAGCACCTTACCGGGACTAGCGATAGATACGCAGTATTTT
TRBD2	TRBV5-1	NA	16	TRBJ2-1	CASSSRLAGSHNEQFF	TGCGCCAGCAGCTCCCGACTAGCGGGGAGCCACAATGAGCAGTTCTTC
NA	TRBV29-1	NA	11	TRBJ2-5	CSVEPGETQYF	TGCAGCGTGGAACCTGGAGAGACCCAGTACTTC
NA	TRBV4-1	NA	12	TRBJ2-7	CASSQDSYEQYF	TGCGCCAGCAGCCAAGATTCCTACGAGCAGTACTTC
TRBD1	TRBV29-1	NA	14	TRBJ2-5	CSVLGQGAGETQYF	TGCAGCGTTCTTGGACAGGGGGCTGGGGAGACCCAGTACTTC
TRBD2	TRBV29-1	NA	15	TRBJ2-1	CSVREIAGAYNEQFF	TGCAGCGTCCGTGAGATAGCGGGGGCCTACAATGAGCAGTTCTTC
NA	TRBV7-2	few	15	TRBJ1-1	CASSASGIMNTEAFF	TGTGCCAGCAGCGCCTCAGGGATCATGAACACTGAAGCTTTCTTT
TRBD1	TRBV6-5	NA	13	TRBJ2-7	CASSYRGLGEQYF	TGTGCCAGCAGTTACAGGGGGCTGGGGGAGCAGTACTTC
NA	TRBV6-5	NA	12	TRBJ2-1	CASRTGYNEQFF	TGTGCCAGCAGAACAGGGTACAATGAGCAGTTCTTC
NA	TRBV7-9	few	14	TRBJ2-1	CASGVGERIDEQFF	TGTGCCAGCGGCGTGGGAGAGAGAATCGATGAGCAGTTCTTC
NA	TRBV5-4	NA	18	TRBJ1-1	CASSLGPGTARLSTEAFF	TGTGCCAGCAGCTTGGGGCCGGGAACAGCACGTCTATCCACTGAAGCTTTCTTT
NA	TRBV15	NA	14	TRBJ2-7	CATSNTGRTYEQYF	TGTGCCACCAGCAATACGGGACGGACCTACGAGCAGTACTTC
TRBD1	TRBV5-1	NA	15	TRBJ1-1	CASSFWGQMNTEAFF	TGCGCCAGCAGCTTCTGGGGACAGATGAACACTGAAGCTTTCTTT
NA	TRBV5-6	NA	13	TRBJ1-5	CASSPGRIQPQHF	TGTGCCAGCAGCCCGGGACGGATTCAGCCCCAGCATTTT
TRBD1	TRBV4-3	few	17	TRBJ2-3	CASSQLMGQGNTDTQYF	TGCGCCAGCAGCCAACTAATGGGACAGGGAAACACAGATACGCAGTATTTT
NA	TRBV7-6	NA	14	TRBJ1-4	CASSEQRRGEKLFF	TGTGCCAGCAGCGAACAGAGGCGAGGGGAAAAACTGTTTTTT
NA	TRBV7-9	few	15	TRBJ2-5	CASRRYPAEDETQYF	TGTGCCAGCAGGAGGTACCCGGCGGAGGATGAGACCCAGTACTTC
NA	TRBV13	NA	16	TRBJ2-3	CASSSWTTASTDTQYF	TGTGCCAGCAGCTCCTGGACGACAGCTAGCACAGATACGCAGTATTTT
NA	TRBV27	NA	14	TRBJ1-1	CASSLMARGTEAFF	TGTGCCAGCAGTTTAATGGCCAGGGGAACTGAAGCTTTCTTT
NA	TRBV30	NA	13	TRBJ2-1	CASGDSPYPEQFF	TGTGCCTCGGGCGACAGTCCTTACCCGGAGCAGTTCTTC
NA	TRBV29-1	few	10	TRBJ2-5	CSVLSETQYF	TGCAGCGTTCTGAGCGAGACCCAGTACTTC
NA	TRBV5-1	few	15	TRBJ1-2	CASSLDRMANYGYTF	TGCGCCAGCAGCTTGGACAGGATGGCCAACTATGGCTACACCTTC
NA	TRBV4-1	NA	14	TRBJ2-5	CASSQGVGEETQYF	TGCGCCAGCAGCCAAGGAGTCGGGGAAGAGACCCAGTACTTC
TRBD2	TRBV13	NA	14	TRBJ2-3	CASSPSGETDTQYF	TGTGCCAGCAGCCCTAGCGGGGAAACAGATACGCAGTATTTT
NA	TRBV6-4	few	15	TRBJ2-3	CASSEGPAGTDTQYF	TGTGCCAGCAGTGAGGGGCCAGCCGGCACAGATACGCAGTATTTT
NA	TRBV13	NA	13	TRBJ2-7	CASSLAPNHEQYF	TGTGCCAGCAGCTTAGCCCCCAACCACGAGCAGTACTTC
TRBD1	TRBV7-9	NA	14	TRBJ2-5	CASTLGTVVETQYF	TGTGCCAGCACCTTGGGGACAGTGGTTGAGACCCAGTACTTC
NA	TRBV4-2	few	17	TRBJ1-5	CASSQDNEADSNQPQHF	TGTGCCAGCAGCCAAGATAATGAGGCCGACAGCAATCAGCCCCAGCATTTT
NA	TRBV4-1	few	14	TRBJ2-7	CASSQRHPDPEQYF	TGCGCCAGCAGCCAAAGGCACCCGGACCCCGAGCAGTACTTC
NA	TRBV30	NA	15	TRBJ2-3	CAWSHGAGVTDTQYF	TGTGCCTGGAGTCACGGGGCAGGGGTCACAGATACGCAGTATTTT